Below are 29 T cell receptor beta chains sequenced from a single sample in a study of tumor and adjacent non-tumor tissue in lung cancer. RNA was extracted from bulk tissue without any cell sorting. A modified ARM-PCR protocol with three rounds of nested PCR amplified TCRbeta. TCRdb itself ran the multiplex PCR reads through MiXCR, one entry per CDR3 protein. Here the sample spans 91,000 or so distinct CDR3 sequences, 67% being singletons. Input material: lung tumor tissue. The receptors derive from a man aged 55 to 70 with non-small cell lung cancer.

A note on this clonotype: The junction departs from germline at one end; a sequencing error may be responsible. CDR3 in DNA: TGTGCCAGTAGTTCCCCTGAGGGACTAGACTACAATGAGCAGTTCTTC. This sequence encodes CASSSPEGLDYNEQFF. The J gene is TRBJ2-1, the V gene TRBV12-3 or TRBV12-4, with 8 bases aligning to TRBD2. This CDR3 is 16 amino acids long.

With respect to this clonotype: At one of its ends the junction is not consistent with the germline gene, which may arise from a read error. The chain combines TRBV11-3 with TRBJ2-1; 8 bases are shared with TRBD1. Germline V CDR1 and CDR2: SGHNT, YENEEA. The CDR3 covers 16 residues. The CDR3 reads CASSVRQGSSYYEHSF. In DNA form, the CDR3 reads TGTGCCAGCAGCGTTCGACAGGGGAGCTCCTACTATGAGCATTCCTTC.

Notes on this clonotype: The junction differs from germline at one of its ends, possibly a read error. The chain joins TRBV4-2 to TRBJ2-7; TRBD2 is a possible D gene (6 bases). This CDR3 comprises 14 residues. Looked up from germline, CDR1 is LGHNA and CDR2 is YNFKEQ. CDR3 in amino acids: CASSKAGSAYEQYF. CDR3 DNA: TGTGCCAGCAGCAAAGCCGGGAGTGCCTACGAACAGTACTTC.

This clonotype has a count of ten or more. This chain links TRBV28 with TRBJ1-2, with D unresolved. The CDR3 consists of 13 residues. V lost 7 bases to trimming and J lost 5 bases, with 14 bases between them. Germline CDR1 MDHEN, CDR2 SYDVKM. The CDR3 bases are TGTGCCAGCACACGAGATTTGGGTTATGGCTACACCTTC. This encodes CASTRDLGYGYTF.

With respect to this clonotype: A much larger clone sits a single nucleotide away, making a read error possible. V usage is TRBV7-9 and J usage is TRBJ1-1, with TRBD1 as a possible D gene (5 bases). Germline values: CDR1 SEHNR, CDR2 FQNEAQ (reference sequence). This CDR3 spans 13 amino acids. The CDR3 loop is CTSSLGPNTEAFF. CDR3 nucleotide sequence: TGTACCAGCAGCTTGGGGCCGAACACTGAAGCTTTCTTT.

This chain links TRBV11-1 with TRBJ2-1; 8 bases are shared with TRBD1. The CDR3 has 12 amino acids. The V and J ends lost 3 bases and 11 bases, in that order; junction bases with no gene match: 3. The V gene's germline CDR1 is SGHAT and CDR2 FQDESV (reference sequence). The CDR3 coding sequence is TGTGCCAGCAGCTTGACAGGGGCCCAGCAGTTCTTC. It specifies CASSLTGAQQFF.

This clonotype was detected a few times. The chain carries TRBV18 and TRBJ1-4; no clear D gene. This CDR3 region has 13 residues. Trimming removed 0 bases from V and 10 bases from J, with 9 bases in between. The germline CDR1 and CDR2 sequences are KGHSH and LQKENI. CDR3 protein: CASSPPSLGKLFF. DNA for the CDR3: TGTGCCAGCTCACCACCAAGTCTCGGAAAACTGTTTTTT.

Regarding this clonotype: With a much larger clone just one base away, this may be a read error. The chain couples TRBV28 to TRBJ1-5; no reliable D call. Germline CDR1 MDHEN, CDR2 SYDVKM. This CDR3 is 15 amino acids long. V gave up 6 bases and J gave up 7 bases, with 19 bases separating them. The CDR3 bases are TGTGCCAGCAGACCCCGCTTAGCGGGGAACCAGCCCCAGCATTTT. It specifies CASRPRLAGNQPQHF. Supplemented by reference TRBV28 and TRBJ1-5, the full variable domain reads DVKVTQSSRYLVKRTGEKVFLECVQDMDHENMFWYRQDPGLGLRLIYFSYDVKMKEKGDIPEGYSVSREKKERFSLILESASTNQTSMYLCASRPRLAGNQPQHFGDGTRLSIL.

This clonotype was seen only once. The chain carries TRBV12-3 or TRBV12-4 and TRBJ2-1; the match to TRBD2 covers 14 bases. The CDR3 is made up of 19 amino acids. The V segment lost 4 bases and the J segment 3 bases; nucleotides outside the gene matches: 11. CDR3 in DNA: TGTGCCAGCAGTTACGGTGGGAGACTAGCGGGAGGGCTCTACAATGAGCAGTTCTTC. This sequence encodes CASSYGGRLAGGLYNEQFF.

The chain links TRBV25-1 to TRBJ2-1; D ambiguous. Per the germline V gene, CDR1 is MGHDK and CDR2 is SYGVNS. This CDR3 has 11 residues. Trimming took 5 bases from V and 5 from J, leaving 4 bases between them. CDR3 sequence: CASSLHNEQFF. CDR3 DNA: TGTGCCAGCAGTCTCCACAATGAGCAGTTCTTC.

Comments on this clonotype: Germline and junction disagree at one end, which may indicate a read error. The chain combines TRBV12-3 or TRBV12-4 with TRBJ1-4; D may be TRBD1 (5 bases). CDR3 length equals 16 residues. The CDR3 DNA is TGTGCCAGCGGCCTAGTAATGGGGCCAACTAGTGAAAAACTGTTTTTT. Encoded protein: CASGLVMGPTSEKLFF.

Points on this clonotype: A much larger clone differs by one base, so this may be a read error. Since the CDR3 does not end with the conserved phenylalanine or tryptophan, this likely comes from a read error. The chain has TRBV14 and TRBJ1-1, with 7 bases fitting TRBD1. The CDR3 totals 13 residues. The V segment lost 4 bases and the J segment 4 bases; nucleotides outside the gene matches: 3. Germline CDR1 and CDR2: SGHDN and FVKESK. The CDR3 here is CASSRQGGTEAFL. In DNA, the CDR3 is TGTGCCAGCAGCCGACAGGGCGGCACTGAAGCTTTCCTT.

The CDR3 spells CASSVDRGTALMNTEAFF. The CDR3 DNA reads as TGTGCCAGCAGCGTTGACCGTGGGACAGCCCTTATGAACACTGAAGCTTTCTTT. V and J are TRBV5-6 and TRBJ1-1; 7 nucleotides align to TRBD1. Germline lookup yields CDR1 SGHDT and CDR2 YYEEEE. The CDR3 has 18 amino acids. V was clipped by 4 bases and J by 0 bases; unmatched bases: 15.

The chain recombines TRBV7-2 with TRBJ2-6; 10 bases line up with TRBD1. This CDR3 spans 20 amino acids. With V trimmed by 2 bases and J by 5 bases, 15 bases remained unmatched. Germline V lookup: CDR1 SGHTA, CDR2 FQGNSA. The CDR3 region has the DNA TGTGCCAGCAGCTTACGCCACCCGGGACAGGGGTCTTCTTGGGCCAACGTCCTGACTTTC. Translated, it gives CASSLRHPGQGSSWANVLTF.

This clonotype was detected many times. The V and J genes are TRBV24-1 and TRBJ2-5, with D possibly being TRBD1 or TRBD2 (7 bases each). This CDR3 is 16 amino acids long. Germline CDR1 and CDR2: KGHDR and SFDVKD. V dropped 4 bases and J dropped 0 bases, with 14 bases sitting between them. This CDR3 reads CATSEGGTDHQETQYF. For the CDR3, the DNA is TGTGCCACCAGTGAGGGGGGGACAGACCACCAAGAGACCCAGTACTTC.

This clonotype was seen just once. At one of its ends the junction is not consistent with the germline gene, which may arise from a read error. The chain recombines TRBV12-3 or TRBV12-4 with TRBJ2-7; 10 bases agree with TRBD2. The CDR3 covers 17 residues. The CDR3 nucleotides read TGTGCCAGCAACCAAAGAAGACGGACTAGCGGTTCCTACGAGCACTACTTC. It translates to CASNQRRRTSGSYEHYF.

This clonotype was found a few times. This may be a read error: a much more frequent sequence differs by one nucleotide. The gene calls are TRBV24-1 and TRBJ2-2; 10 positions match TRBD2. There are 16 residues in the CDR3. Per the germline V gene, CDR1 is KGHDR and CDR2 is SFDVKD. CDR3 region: CATSDLAGGITGEPFF. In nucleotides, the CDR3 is TGTGCCACCAGTGATTTAGCGGGAGGGATTACCGGGGAGCCGTTTTTT.

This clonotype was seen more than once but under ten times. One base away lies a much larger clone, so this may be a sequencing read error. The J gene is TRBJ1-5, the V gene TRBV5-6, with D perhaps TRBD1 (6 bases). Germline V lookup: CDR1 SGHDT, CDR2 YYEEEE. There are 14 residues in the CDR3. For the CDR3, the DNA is TGTGCCGGCAGCTTGTCAGGGGTAGGGCAGCCCCAGCATTTT. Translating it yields CAGSLSGVGQPQHF.

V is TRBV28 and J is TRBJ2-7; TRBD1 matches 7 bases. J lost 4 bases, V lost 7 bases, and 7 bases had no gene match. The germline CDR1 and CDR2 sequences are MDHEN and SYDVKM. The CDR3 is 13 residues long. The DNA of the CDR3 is TGTGCCAGCAATTCCCTGGACAGGTACGAGCAGTACTTC. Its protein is CASNSLDRYEQYF.

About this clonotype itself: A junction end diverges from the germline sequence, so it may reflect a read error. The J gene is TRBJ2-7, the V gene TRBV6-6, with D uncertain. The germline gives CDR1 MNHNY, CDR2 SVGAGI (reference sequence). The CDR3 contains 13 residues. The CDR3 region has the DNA TGTGTCAGCAGTTACTGCCACTCCTACGAGCAGTACTTC. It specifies CVSSYCHSYEQYF.

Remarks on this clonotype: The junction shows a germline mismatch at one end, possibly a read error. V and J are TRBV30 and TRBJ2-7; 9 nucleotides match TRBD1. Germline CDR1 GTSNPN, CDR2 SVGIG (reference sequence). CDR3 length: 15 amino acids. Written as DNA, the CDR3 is TGTGCCTGGAACAGCTTCCGGGACAGGGTCTACGATCAGTACTTC. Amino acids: CAWNSFRDRVYDQYF.

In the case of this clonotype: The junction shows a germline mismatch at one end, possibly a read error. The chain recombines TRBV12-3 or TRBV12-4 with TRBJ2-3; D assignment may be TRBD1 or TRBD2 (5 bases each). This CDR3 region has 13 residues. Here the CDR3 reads CASKVGRTDMQYF. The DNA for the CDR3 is TGTGCCAGCAAGGTGGGACGCACAGATATGCAGTATTTT.

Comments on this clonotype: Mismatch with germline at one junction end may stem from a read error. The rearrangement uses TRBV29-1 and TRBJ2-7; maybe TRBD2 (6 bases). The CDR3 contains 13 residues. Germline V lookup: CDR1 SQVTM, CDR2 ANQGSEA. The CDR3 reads CSVRRRGSHEHYF. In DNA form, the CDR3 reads TGCAGCGTCCGGAGGAGGGGTTCCCACGAGCATTACTTC.

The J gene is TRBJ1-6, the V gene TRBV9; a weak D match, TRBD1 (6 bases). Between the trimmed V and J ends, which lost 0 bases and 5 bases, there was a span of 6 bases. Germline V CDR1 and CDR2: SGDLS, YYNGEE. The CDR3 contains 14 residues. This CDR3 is CASSVGTDNSPLHF. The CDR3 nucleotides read TGTGCCAGCAGCGTAGGGACAGATAATTCACCCCTCCACTTT.

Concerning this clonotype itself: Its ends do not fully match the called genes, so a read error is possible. CDR3 loop: CANSPLGTGSYSEQFF. The CDR3 DNA is TGTGCCAACAGTCCTCTGGGGACAGGCTCCTACAGTGAGCAGTTCTTC. The V call is TRBV28, the J call TRBJ2-1, with 8 bases that match TRBD1. CDR1 and CDR2 from the germline V gene are MDHEN and SYDVKM. The CDR3 runs to 16 residues.

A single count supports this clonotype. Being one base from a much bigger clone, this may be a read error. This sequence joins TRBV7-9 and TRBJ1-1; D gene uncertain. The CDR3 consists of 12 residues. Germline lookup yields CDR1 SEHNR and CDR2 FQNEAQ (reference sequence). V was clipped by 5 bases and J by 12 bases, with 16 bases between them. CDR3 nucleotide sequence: TGTGCCAGCAGCCGATTCGGGGTCGAAACTTTCTTT. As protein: CASSRFGVETFF.

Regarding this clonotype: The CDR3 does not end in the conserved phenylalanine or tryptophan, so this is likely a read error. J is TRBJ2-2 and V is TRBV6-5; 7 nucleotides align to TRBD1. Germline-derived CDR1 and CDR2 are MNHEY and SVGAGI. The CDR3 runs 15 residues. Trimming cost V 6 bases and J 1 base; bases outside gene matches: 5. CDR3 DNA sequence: TGTGCCAGCAGGAACGGGACAGTGAACACCGGGGAGCTGTTTTCT. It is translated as CASRNGTVNTGELFS.

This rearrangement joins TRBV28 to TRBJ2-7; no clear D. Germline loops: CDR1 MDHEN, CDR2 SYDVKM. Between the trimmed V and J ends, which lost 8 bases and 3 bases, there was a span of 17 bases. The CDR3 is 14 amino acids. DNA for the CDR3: TGTGCCAGCGATCGGACCGGAACTAACTACGAGCAGTACTTC. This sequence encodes CASDRTGTNYEQYF.

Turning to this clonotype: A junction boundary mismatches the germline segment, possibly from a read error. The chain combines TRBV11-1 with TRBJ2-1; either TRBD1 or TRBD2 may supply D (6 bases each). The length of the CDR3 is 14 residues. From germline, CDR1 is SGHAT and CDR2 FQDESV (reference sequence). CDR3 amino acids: CASSFIGRQDEKLF. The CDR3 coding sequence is TGTGCCAGCAGCTTCATCGGGAGACAGGATGAAAAGTTATTC.